The T cell receptor beta chain under discussion was sequenced for a study of blood T cell repertoires in COVID-19. As for the study in general: Spain, Italy and the United States supplied samples that represented acute and convalescent COVID-19. The cDNA or gDNA used as material had been derived from T cells, B-cell-depleted T cells, or PBMCs.

Between the trimmed V and J ends, which lost 2 bases and 5 bases, there was a span of 12 bases. CDR3 length equals 14 residues. The germline V gene has CDR1 LNHDA and CDR2 SQIVND (reference sequence). Per the original methods: Amplification of reference gene primers was used by the study to estimate nucleated cell counts. Libraries were prepared by immunoSEQ multiplex PCR; TCRdb keeps only in-frame clonotypes and omits some of them. The DNA was the basis for D and trimming; V, J and clone size are from that table. The data show about 260,000 clones, about four fifths seen once. This clone was seen a handful of times.

Sequenced sample: peripheral blood. This TCR derives from a woman aged 45-65 years who had recovered from COVID-19. The rearrangement uses TRBV19 and TRBJ1-1; D gene ambiguous. CDR3 sequence (DNA): TGTGCCAGTAGTATAACCCCGCGGGGTACTGAAGCTTTCTTT. This translates into CASSITPRGTEAFF.